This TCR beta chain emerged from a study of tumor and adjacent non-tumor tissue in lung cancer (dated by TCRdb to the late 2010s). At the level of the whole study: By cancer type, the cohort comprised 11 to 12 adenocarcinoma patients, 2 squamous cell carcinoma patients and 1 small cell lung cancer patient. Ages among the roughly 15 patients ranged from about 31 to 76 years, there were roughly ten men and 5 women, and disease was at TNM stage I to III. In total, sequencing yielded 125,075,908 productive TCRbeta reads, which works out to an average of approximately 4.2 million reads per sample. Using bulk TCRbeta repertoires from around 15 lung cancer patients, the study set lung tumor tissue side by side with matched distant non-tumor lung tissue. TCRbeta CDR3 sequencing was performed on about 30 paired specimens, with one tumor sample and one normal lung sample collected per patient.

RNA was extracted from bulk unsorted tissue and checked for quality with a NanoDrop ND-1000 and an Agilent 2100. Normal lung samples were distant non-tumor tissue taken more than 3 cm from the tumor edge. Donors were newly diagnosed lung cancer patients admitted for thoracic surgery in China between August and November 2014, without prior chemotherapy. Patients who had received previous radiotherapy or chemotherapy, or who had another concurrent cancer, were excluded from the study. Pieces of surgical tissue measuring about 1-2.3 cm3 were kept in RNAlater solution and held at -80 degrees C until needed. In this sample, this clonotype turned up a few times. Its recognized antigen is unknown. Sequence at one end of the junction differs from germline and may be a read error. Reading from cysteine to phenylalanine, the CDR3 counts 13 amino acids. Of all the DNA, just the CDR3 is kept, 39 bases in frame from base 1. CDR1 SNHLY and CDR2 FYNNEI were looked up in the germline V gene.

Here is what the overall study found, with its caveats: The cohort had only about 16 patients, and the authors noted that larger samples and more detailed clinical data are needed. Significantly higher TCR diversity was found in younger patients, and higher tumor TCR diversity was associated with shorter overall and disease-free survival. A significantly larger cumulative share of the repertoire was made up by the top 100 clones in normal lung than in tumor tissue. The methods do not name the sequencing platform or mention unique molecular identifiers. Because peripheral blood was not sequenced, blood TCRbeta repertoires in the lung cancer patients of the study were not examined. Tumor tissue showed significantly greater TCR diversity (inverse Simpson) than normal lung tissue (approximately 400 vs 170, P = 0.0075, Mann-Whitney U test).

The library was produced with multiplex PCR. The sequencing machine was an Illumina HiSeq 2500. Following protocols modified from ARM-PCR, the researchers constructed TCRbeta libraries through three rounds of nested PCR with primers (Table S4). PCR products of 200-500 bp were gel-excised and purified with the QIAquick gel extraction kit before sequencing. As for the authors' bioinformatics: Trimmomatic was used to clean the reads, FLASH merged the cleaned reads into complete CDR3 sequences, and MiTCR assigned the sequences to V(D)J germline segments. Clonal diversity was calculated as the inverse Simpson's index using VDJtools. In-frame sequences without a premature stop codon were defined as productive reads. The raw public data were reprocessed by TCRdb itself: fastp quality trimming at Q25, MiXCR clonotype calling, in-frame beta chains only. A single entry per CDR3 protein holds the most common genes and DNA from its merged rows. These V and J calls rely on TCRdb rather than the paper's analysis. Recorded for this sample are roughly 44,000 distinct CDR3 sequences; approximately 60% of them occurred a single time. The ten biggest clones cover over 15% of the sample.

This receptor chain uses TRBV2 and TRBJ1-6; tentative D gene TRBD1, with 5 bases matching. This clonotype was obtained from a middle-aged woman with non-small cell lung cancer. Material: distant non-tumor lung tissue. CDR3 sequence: CVSNGADNSPLHF. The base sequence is TGTGTCAGCAATGGGGCCGATAATTCACCCCTCCACTTT.